This T cell receptor beta chain was documented in a study of sequential checkpoint blockade in melanoma. The wider study: Arm A got nivolumab then ipilimumab; arm B the reverse, 1:1. Each arm's sequence ended with maintenance nivolumab.

Trimming stripped 6 bases from V and 4 bases from J, with 10 bases between. The CDR3 runs 13 residues. Per the germline V gene, CDR1 is SGDLS and CDR2 is YYNGEE. The sample's treatment: randomized to nivolumab then ipilimumab (arm A) or the reverse (arm B). Sorted cells were live CD3+CD8+, lacking CD19 and CD56, from PBMCs. TCRdb keeps only in-frame clones here, not all; method: immunoSEQ multiplex PCR. The table records about 40,000 clones, roughly 88% of them present only once. The sample in question was CD8+ T cells sorted from blood (inferred from file names), obtained from a patient given nivolumab and ipilimumab in sequence. This TCR derives from a human donor with melanoma. V and J are TRBV9 and TRBJ2-2, with D possibly being TRBD2 (5 bases). For the CDR3, the DNA is TGTGCCAGCAAAGAGGGATCCACCGGGGAGCTGTTTTTT. Translating it yields CASKEGSTGELFF.